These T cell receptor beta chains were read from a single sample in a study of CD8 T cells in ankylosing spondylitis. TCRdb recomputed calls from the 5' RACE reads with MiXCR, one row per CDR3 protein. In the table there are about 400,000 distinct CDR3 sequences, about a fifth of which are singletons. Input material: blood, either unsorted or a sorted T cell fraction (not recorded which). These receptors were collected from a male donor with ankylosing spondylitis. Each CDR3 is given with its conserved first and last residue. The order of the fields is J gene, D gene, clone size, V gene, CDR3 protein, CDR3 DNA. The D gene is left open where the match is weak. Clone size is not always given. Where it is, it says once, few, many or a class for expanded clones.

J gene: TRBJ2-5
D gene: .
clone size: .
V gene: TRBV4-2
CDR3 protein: CASSQDRGSSEETQYF
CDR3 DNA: TGTGCCAGCAGCCAAGATAGGGGTTCTAGCGAGGAGACCCAGTACTTC

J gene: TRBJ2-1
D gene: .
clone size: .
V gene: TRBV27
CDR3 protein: CASSLLPSYNEQFF
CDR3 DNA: TGTGCCAGCAGTTTACTACCAAGCTACAATGAGCAGTTCTTC

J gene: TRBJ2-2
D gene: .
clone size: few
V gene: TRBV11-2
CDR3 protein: CASSLAAAQGTGELFF
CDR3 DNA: TGTGCCAGCAGCTTAGCTGCGGCCCAGGGCACCGGGGAGCTGTTTTTT

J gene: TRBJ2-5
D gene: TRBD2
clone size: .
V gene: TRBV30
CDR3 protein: CAWKGLAGGLRRQETQYF
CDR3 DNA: TGTGCCTGGAAGGGACTAGCGGGAGGGCTGAGGAGGCAAGAGACCCAGTACTTC

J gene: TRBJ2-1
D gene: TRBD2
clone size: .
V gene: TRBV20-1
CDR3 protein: CSARLAGISYNEQFF
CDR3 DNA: TGCAGTGCCCGACTAGCGGGGATCTCCTACAATGAGCAGTTCTTC

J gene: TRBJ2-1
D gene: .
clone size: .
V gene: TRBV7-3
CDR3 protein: CASSRTEASEQFF
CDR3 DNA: TGTGCCAGCAGCCGGACTGAGGCCAGTGAGCAGTTCTTC

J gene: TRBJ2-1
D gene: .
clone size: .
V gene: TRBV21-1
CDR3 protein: CASSKDWRLAGGYNEQFF
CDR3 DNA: TGTGCCAGCAGCAAAGACTGGAGACTAGCGGGAGGCTACAATGAGCAGTTCTTC

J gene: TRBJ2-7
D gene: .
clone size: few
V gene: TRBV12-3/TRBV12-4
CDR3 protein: CASRVGGSSYEQYF
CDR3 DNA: TGTGCCAGCAGAGTAGGCGGGTCCTCCTACGAGCAGTACTTC

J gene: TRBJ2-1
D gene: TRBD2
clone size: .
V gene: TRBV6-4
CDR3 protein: CASSQDGLASYNEQFF
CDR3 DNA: TGTGCCAGCAGTCAAGATGGACTAGCCTCCTACAATGAGCAGTTCTTC

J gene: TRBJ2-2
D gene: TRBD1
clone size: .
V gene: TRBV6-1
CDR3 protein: CASRTGTGGYTGELFF
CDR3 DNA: TGTGCCAGCAGAACTGGGACAGGGGGGTACACCGGGGAGCTGTTTTTT

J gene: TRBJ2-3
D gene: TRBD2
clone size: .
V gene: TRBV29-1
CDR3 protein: CSVEVAGGIDTQYF
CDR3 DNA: TGCAGCGTTGAAGTCGCGGGAGGGATAGATACGCAGTATTTT

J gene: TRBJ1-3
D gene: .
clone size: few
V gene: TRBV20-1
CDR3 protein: CSAVWTAQGSGNTIYF
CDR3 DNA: TGCAGTGCTGTCTGGACAGCCCAGGGCTCTGGAAACACCATATATTTT

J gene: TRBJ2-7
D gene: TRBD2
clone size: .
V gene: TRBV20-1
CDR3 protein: CSARDPSGRAYEQYF
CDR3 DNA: TGCAGTGCTAGAGATCCCAGCGGGAGGGCCTACGAGCAGTACTTC

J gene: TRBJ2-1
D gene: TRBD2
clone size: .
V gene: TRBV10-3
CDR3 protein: CAISGGAGGDNEQFF
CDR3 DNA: TGTGCCATCAGTGGTGGAGCGGGAGGGGATAATGAGCAGTTCTTC

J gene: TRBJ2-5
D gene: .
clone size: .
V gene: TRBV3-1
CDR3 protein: CASSQDFRAQETQYF
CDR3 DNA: TGTGCCAGCAGCCAAGATTTCAGAGCCCAAGAGACCCAGTACTTC

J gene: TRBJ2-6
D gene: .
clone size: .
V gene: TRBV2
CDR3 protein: CASRAPPGANVLTF
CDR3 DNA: TGTGCCAGCAGAGCCCCCCCTGGGGCCAACGTCCTGACTTTC

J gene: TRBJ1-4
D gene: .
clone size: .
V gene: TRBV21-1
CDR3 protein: CASSKNDRAVNEKLFF
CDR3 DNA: TGTGCCAGCAGCAAAAATGACAGGGCAGTGAATGAAAAACTGTTTTTT

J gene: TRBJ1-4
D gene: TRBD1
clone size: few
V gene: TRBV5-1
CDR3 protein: CASSAGQGGKLFF
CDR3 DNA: TGCGCCAGCAGCGCCGGACAGGGTGGAAAACTGTTTTTT

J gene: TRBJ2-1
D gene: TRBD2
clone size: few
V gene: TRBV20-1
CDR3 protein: CSATSSGRTNEQFF
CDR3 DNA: TGCAGTGCTACTTCTAGCGGGAGGACGAATGAGCAGTTCTTC

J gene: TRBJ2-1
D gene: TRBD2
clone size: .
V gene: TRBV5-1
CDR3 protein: CASALSGTINEQFF
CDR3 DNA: TGCGCCAGCGCTTTATCCGGGACTATCAATGAGCAGTTCTTC

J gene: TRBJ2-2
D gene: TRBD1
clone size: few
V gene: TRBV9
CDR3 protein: CASSVVPDRGIGGELFF
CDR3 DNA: TGTGCCAGCAGCGTAGTCCCGGACAGGGGAATAGGCGGGGAGCTGTTTTTT

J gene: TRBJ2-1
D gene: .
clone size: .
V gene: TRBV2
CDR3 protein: CASTKRQGPYNEQFF
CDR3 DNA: TGTGCCAGCACGAAGCGGCAGGGTCCCTACAATGAGCAGTTCTTC

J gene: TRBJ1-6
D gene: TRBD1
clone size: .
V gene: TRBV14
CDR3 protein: CASSQDHRGAPLHF
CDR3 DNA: TGTGCCAGCAGCCAAGATCACAGGGGAGCACCCCTCCACTTT

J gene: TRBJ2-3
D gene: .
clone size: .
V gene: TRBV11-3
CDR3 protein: CASSLTRTGYTQYF
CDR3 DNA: TGTGCCAGCAGCTTAACTAGAACCGGATATACGCAGTATTTT

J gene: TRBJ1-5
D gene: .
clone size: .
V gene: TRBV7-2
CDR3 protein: CASSLDWDTYQPQHF
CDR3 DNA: TGTGCCAGCAGCTTAGATTGGGACACATATCAGCCCCAGCATTTT

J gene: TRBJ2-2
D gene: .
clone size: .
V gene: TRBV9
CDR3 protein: CASSVRSLAGELFF
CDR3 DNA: TGTGCCAGCAGCGTAAGAAGTTTGGCCGGGGAGCTGTTTTTT

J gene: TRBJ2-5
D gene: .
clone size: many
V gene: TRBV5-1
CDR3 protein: CASSFGGEETQYF
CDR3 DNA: TGTGCCAGCAGTTTCGGAGGGGAAGAGACCCAGTACTTC

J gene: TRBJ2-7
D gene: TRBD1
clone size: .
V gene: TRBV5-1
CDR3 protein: CASSVGTDQDYEQYF
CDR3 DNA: TGCGCCAGCAGCGTCGGGACAGATCAAGACTACGAGCAGTACTTC

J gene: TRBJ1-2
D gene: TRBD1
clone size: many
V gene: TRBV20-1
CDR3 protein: CSARDWTGAGYTF
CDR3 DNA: TGCAGTGCTAGAGACTGGACAGGGGCCGGCTACACCTTC

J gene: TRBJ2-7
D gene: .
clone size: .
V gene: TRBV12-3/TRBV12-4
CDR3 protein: CASSLDIPSYEQYF
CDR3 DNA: TGTGCCAGCAGTTTAGATATACCCTCCTACGAGCAGTACTTC

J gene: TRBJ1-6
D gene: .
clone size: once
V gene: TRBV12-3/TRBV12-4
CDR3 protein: CASSPMSFGRYSYNSPLHF
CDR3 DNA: TGTGCCAGCAGCCCTATGTCTTTTGGGCGGTACTCCTATAATTCACCCCTCCACTTT

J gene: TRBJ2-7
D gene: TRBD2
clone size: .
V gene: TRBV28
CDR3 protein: CASSFSGRSQWAREQYF
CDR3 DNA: TGTGCCAGCAGTTTCAGCGGGAGGAGTCAATGGGCGCGCGAGCAGTACTTC

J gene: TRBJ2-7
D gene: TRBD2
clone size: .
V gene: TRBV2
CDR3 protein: CASSDPQGLAGGLDEQYF
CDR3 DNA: TGTGCCAGCAGTGACCCCCAAGGGCTAGCGGGAGGTTTAGACGAGCAGTACTTC

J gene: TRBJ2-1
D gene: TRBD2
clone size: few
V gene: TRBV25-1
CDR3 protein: CASSVHSGTSYNEQFF
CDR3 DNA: TGTGCCAGCAGTGTACATAGCGGGACCTCCTACAATGAGCAGTTCTTC

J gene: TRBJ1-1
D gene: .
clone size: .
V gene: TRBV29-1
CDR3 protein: CSVESANTEAFF
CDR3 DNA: TGCAGCGTTGAGTCGGCTAACACTGAAGCTTTCTTT

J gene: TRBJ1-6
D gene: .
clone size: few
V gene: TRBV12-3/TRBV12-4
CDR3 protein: CASSPRLNSPLHF
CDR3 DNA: TGTGCCAGCAGCCCCCGGTTGAATTCACCCCTCCACTTT

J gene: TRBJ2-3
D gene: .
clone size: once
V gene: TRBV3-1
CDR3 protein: CASSQVVESTDTQYF
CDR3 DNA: TGTGCCAGCAGCCAAGTGGTGGAAAGCACAGATACGCAGTATTTT

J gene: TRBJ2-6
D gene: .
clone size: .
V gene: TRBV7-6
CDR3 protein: CASSFGQRGRAGANVLTF
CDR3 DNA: TGTGCCAGCAGCTTTGGACAACGCGGACGAGCTGGGGCCAACGTCCTGACTTTC

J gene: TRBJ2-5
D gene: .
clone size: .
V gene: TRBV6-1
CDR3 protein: CASRLGPRRETQYF
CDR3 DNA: TGTGCCAGCAGGCTCGGACCTCGCCGGGAGACCCAGTACTTC

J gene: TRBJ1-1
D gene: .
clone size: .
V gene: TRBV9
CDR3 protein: CASSVHSENTEAFF
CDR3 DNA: TGTGCCAGCAGCGTCCACAGCGAGAACACTGAAGCTTTCTTT

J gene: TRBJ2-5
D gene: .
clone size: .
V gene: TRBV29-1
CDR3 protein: CSVRDPQETQYF
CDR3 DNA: TGCAGCGTCCGGGACCCACAAGAGACCCAGTACTTC

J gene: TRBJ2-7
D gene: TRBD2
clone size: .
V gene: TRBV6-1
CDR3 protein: CASSRLAGELYEQYF
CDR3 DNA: TGTGCCAGCAGCCGACTAGCGGGAGAGCTTTACGAGCAGTACTTC

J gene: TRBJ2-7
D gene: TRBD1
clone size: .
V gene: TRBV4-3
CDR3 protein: CASSQSWDRRPREQYF
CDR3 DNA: TGCGCCAGCAGCCAATCTTGGGACAGGAGGCCGCGGGAGCAGTACTTC

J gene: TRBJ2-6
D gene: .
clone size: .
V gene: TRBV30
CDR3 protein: CARRQAGANVLTF
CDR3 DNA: TGTGCCCGCCGACAGGCTGGGGCCAACGTCCTGACTTTC

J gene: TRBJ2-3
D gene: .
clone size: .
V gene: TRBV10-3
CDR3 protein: CAISGGPPDTQYF
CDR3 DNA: TGTGCCATCAGTGGGGGGCCCCCAGATACGCAGTATTTT

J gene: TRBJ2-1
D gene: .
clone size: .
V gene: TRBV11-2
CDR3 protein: CASSQGLSSYNEQFF
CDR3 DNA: TGTGCCAGCAGCCAAGGACTAAGCTCCTACAATGAGCAGTTCTTC

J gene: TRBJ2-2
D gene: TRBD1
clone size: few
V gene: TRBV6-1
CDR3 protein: CASYSGGNTGELFF
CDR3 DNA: TGTGCCAGTTATTCAGGGGGGAACACCGGGGAGCTGTTTTTT

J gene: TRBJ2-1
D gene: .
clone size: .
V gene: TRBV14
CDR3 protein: CASSQELGNEQFF
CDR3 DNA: TGTGCCAGCAGCCAAGAGCTCGGGAATGAGCAGTTCTTC

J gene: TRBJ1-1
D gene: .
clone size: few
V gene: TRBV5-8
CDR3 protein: CASSPTGYTEAFF
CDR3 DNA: TGTGCCAGCAGTCCCACAGGTTACACTGAAGCTTTCTTT

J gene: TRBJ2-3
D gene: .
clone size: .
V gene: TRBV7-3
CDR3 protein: CASSPGHILSTDTQYF
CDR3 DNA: TGTGCCAGCAGCCCGGGGCACATCCTTAGCACAGATACGCAGTATTTT

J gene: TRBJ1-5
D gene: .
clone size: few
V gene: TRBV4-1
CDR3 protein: CASSQDWTSNQPQHF
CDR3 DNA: TGCGCCAGCAGCCAAGATTGGACAAGCAATCAGCCCCAGCATTTT

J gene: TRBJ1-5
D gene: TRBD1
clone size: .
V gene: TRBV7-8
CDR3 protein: CASSLVGQGTNRSPQHF
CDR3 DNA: TGTGCCAGCAGCTTAGTGGGACAGGGGACTAACCGATCGCCCCAGCATTTT

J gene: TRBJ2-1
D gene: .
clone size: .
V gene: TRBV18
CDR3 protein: CASSPLAIEQFF
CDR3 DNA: TGTGCCAGCTCACCACTAGCTATTGAGCAGTTCTTC

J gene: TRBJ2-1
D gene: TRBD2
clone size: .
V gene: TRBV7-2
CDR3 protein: CASSLASGRGDNEQFF
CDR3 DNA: TGTGCCAGCAGCTTAGCTAGCGGGAGGGGAGACAATGAGCAGTTCTTC

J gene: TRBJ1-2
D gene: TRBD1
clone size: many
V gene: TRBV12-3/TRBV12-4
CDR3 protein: CASSFRDSYGYTF
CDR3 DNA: TGTGCCAGCAGTTTTCGGGACAGCTATGGCTACACCTTC

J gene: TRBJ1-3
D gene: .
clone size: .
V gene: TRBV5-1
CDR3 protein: CASSSGSSGNTIYF
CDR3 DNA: TGCGCCAGCAGCTCCGGGTCCTCTGGAAACACCATATATTTT

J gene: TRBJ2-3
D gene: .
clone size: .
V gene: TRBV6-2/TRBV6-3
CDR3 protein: CASSYVGGRTDTQYF
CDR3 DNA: TGTGCCAGCAGTTACGTGGGGGGTCGCACAGATACGCAGTATTTT

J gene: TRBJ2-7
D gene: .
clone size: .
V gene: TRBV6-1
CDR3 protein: CASRRTVGGLYEQYF
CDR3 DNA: TGTGCCAGCCGACGGACAGTCGGGGGTCTCTACGAGCAGTACTTC

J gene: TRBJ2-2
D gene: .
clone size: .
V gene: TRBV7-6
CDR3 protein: CASSRSSHANTGELFF
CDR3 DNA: TGTGCCAGCAGCCGATCCTCACACGCGAACACCGGGGAGCTGTTTTTT